The TCR beta chain described here comes from a study of shared clonotypes between healthy human individuals. Study-level findings and limits: Compared with memory subsets, naive subsets generally had larger estimated richness. Incompleteness in sorted-subset sequencing, despite large depth, was shown by rarefaction.

This clone was found a few times. The antigen is unknown. The length of the CDR3 is 15 residues. Germline CDR1 and CDR2: SGHDT and YYEEEE. V was pared by 1 base and J by 0 bases, with 8 bases between. The method was immunoSEQ multiplex PCR; TCRdb's version includes in-frame clones alone and lacks a portion of them. The sample contains under 200,000 clones, 90% to 95% of which appear only once. What was sequenced was naive CD4+ T cells sorted from blood. Indicated subset: CD45RA+ positively selected. The genes are TRBV5-6 and TRBJ1-3; D not resolved. The receptor comes from a woman in her thirties in good health. The CDR3, as DNA: TGTGCCAGCAGCTTGCGGCGATACTCTGGAAACACCATATATTTT. Its protein product is CASSLRRYSGNTIYF.